The clone carrying this TCR beta chain was seen many times. Antigen specificity is unknown. The data derive from a study of T cell repertoires in cytomegalovirus infection. Study context: Indications came from public TCR beta signatures; they pointed to CMV infection and to a matching HLA type. Study-wide points: In two of eight donors, the top clonotype was HLA-C-restricted CMV-specific. Cumulative public TCR beta family frequency identified CMV carriers with the relevant HLA.

TCRdb redid the calling of the reads with MiXCR, one entry per CDR3 protein. The repertoire holds a few hundred thousand distinct CDR3 sequences, with about 17% as singletons. With 10 bases removed from V and 2 bases from J, the gap between germline ends came to 7 bases. This CDR3 is built from 11 residues. CDR1 LGHNA and CDR2 YNFKEQ come from the germline V gene. The sample comprised PBMCs. The clonotype originates from a human donor in good health (CMV status not recorded). Some clones in this sample may be carry-over from other donors' samples. The chain joins TRBV4-2 to TRBJ2-3; D not certain. CDR3 amino acids: CATLDTDTQYF. The CDR3 nucleotides are TGTGCCACCTTGGACACAGATACGCAGTATTTT.